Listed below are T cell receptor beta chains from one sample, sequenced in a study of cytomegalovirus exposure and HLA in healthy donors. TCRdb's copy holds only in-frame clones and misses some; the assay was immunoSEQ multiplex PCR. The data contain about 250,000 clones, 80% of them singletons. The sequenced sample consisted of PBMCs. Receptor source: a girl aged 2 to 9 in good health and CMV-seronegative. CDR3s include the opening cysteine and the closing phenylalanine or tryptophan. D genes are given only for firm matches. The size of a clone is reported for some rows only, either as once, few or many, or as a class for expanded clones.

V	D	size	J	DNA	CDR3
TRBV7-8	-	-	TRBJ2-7	TGTGCCAGCAGCCCCAATAAGGTCTCGGGACATTCCTACGAGCAGTACTTC	CASSPNKVSGHSYEQYF
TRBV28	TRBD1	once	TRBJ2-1	TGTGCCAGCTCCCCGGGACAGTGGACTGAGCAGTTCTTC	CASSPGQWTEQFF
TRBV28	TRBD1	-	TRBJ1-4	TGTGCCAGCAGTTCAGTGGAGGGACAGGGTGATGAAAAACTGTTTTTT	CASSSVEGQGDEKLFF
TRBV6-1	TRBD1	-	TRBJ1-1	TGTGCCAGCAGTGAATACGGAGCTCACAGGGGGTCGATGGTACACACTGAAGCTTTCTTT	CASSEYGAHRGSMVHTEAFF
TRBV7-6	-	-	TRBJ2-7	TGTGCCAGCAGCTTTTTCCCCCCAACAGGGCGGTTTAACTACGAGCAGTACTTC	CASSFFPPTGRFNYEQYF
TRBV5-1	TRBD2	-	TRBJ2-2	TGCGCCAGCAGCTTGGCCTTGGGACTAGCGGGGACCGGGGAGCTGTTTTTT	CASSLALGLAGTGELFF
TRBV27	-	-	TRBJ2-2	TGTGCCAGCAGTTCGTTAGAGGGTTTCACCAACACCGGGGAGCTGTTTTTT	CASSSLEGFTNTGELFF
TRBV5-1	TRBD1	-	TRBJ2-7	TGCGCCAGCAGCAACGACAGGGCCCTGAGCGAGCAGTACTTC	CASSNDRALSEQYF
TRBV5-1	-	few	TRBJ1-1	TGCGCCAGCAGCTTTCTCGGGAGGGTGGTCACTGAAGCTTTCTTT	CASSFLGRVVTEAFF
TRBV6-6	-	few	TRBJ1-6	TGTGCCAGCACCCTCCCTGGTTGGCTAGGTTCTTCACCCCTCCACTTT	CASTLPGWLGSSPLHF
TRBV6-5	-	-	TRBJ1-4	TGTGCCAGCAGTTACTCACGGTATCCGCGTTGGGAAAAACTGTTTTTT	CASSYSRYPRWEKLFF
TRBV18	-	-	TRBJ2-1	TGTGCCAGCTCACCACGCGCCGGGAATGAGCAGTTCTTC	CASSPRAGNEQFF
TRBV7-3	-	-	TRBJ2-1	TGTGCCAGCAGCTTAGGGGCCGTAAATGAGCAGTTCTTC	CASSLGAVNEQFF